This T cell receptor (beta chain) was found in a study of response to subunit inactivated influenza vaccine. This clonotype came up a few times. As yet, its antigen is unknown. MiXCR was run by TCRdb on the RT-PCR reads, yielding one entry per CDR3 protein. The data show 300,000 to 350,000 distinct CDR3 sequences, with less than 25% seen just once and around 9.6% held by the top ten. Whole-study findings and limits: Researchers suggested that each seasonal influenza vaccination recruits few new T cells.

Germline CDR1 and CDR2: LGHNA and YNFKEQ. The CDR3 runs to 17 residues. The V and J ends lost 0 bases and 0 bases respectively, with 12 bases between them. This rearrangement joins TRBV4-2 to TRBJ1-5; D gene uncertain. The receptor comes from a man aged 50 to 75 who received an inactivated influenza vaccine. The source material was PBMCs from blood, sampled about 20 months after vaccination. CDR3 nucleotide sequence: TGTGCCAGCAGCCAAGAAATTGGGTCAGGTAGCAATCAGCCCCAGCATTTT. Translated: CASSQEIGSGSNQPQHF.